These 21 T cell receptor beta chains were all obtained from the same sample, sequenced in a study of blood T cell repertoires in COVID-19. Sequencing used immunoSEQ multiplex PCR; TCRdb keeps in-frame clones, though not all of them. The data hold around 100,000 clones, with 85% observed a single time. Input material: peripheral blood. The receptor source for this set is a human donor in a cohort sampled during active COVID-19.

The J gene is TRBJ1-1, the V gene TRBV5-5, with a weak D call TRBD1 (5 bases). CDR1 and CDR2 from the germline V gene are SGHKS and YYEKEE (reference sequence). This CDR3 is 15 amino acids long. V lost 0 bases, J lost 3 bases, and 12 bases lay in between. The CDR3 region is CASSLELGGHTEAFF. The CDR3 bases are TGTGCCAGCAGCTTGGAATTGGGGGGACACACTGAAGCTTTCTTT. The full variable domain, with the rest looked up from reference TRBV5-5 and TRBJ1-1, is DAGVTQSPTHLIKTRGQQVTLRCSPISGHKSVSWYQQVLGQGPQFIFQYYEKEERGRGNFPDRFSARQFPNYSSELNVNALLLGDSALYLCASSLELGGHTEAFFGQGTRLTVV.

The rearrangement links TRBV28 to TRBJ2-7; D possibly corresponds to TRBD2 (5 bases). Trimming left V 11 bases short and J 3 bases short, with 14 bases between. In germline, CDR1 is MDHEN, CDR2 SYDVKM. The CDR3 is 12 amino acids. CDR3 DNA sequence: TGTGCCGGATCTTCCGGGAACTACGAGCAGTACTTC. Translated, it gives CAGSSGNYEQYF.

V gene TRBV3-1 (or the pseudogene TRBV3-2) combines with J gene TRBJ2-7; 9 positions agree with TRBD1. The ends lost 2 bases at V and 3 bases at J; junction bases unmatched: 8. CDR3 length: 16 amino acids. CDR1 is LGHDT and CDR2 is YNNKEL in the germline V gene (reference sequence). The CDR3 protein is CASSQRGTGNIYEQYF. CDR3 in DNA: TGTGCCAGCAGCCAAAGAGGGACAGGGAACATCTACGAGCAGTACTTC.

This chain connects TRBV24-1 to TRBJ1-5, with 7 bases matching TRBD1. The CDR3 spans 14 residues. Germline CDR1 and CDR2: KGHDR and SFDVKD. Trimming removed 4 bases from V and 7 bases from J; junction bases left unmatched: 6. Written as DNA, the CDR3 is TGTGCCACCAGTGACTCTCGACAGGGACAGCCCCAGCATTTT. Translating it yields CATSDSRQGQPQHF.

V is TRBV6-5 and J is TRBJ1-1; 10 positions match TRBD1. The V gene's germline CDR1 is MNHEY and CDR2 SVGAGI. This CDR3 region has 14 residues. The V and J ends lost 10 bases and 5 bases, in that order; junction bases with no gene match: 10. This chain's CDR3 is CATSGTGVLTEAFF. The CDR3 coding sequence is TGTGCCACCTCCGGGACAGGGGTATTAACTGAAGCTTTCTTT.

The chain couples TRBV7-2 to TRBJ2-1; no clear D. Trimming cost V 2 bases and J 9 bases, with 8 bases left between them. The CDR3 is made up of 12 amino acids. CDR1 SGHTA and CDR2 FQGNSA come from the germline V gene. This chain's CDR3 is CASSLFGPEQFF. Written as DNA, the CDR3 is TGTGCCAGCAGCTTATTTGGGCCTGAGCAGTTCTTC.

The V and J genes are TRBV5-1 and TRBJ2-7, with 9 bases fitting TRBD2. The V and J ends lost 0 bases and 4 bases, in that order; junction bases with no gene match: 2. Germline V gene sequence: CDR1 SGHRS, CDR2 YFSETQ. This CDR3 region has 14 residues. The CDR3 sequence is CASSLGGGDYEQYF. The CDR3 region has the DNA TGCGCCAGCAGCTTGGGCGGGGGGGATTACGAGCAGTACTTC.

This clone appeared a single time. The rearrangement joins TRBV4-2 to TRBJ1-1, with TRBD1 matching 12 bases. V trimming: 4 bases; J trimming: 4 bases; junction bases outside the gene matches: 13. CDR3 length equals 18 residues. Germline CDR1 reads LGHNA; CDR2 reads YNFKEQ. The CDR3 here is CASSRDGTGGASVTEAFF. Written as DNA, the CDR3 is TGTGCCAGCAGCCGGGACGGGACAGGGGGCGCGAGCGTCACTGAAGCTTTCTTT.

The V gene is TRBV12-3 or TRBV12-4, the J gene TRBJ1-3; possibly TRBD1 for D (6 bases). Trimming left V 11 bases short and J 4 bases short, with 12 bases between. The CDR3 spans 12 residues. CDR3 bases: TGTGCCTTGGAAGGACAGGGAAACACCATATATTTT. This translates into CALEGQGNTIYF.

This chain joins TRBV28 and TRBJ1-2; no clear D. The CDR3 is 12 amino acids. Trimming took 6 bases from V and 8 from J, leaving 13 bases between them. CDR1 MDHEN and CDR2 SYDVKM come from the germline V gene. CDR3 bases: TGTGCCAGCAGCCGTTCCGAGGTGGGCTACACCTTC. Translated, it gives CASSRSEVGYTF.

The V gene is TRBV7-2, the J gene TRBJ1-5; D call uncertain. Deletions cut 1 base from V and 6 bases from J, with 13 bases between. CDR1 and CDR2 from the germline V gene are SGHTA and FQGNSA. The CDR3 length is 15 residues. CDR3 residues: CASSLEQSFGQPQHF. The DNA of the CDR3 is TGTGCCAGCAGCTTAGAACAGTCCTTTGGTCAGCCCCAGCATTTT.

The genes are TRBV5-4 and TRBJ1-6; tentatively, D is TRBD1 (5 bases). The V gene's germline CDR1 is SGHNT and CDR2 YYREEE (reference sequence). The CDR3 length is 15 residues. The V and J ends lost 3 bases and 10 bases respectively, with 17 bases between them. The CDR3 protein is CASSSGGGVGSPLHF. DNA of the CDR3: TGTGCCAGCAGCTCGGGGGGGGGAGTTGGCTCACCCCTCCACTTT.

This clone was detected only a few times. The rearrangement joins TRBV27 to TRBJ2-7; tentatively, D is TRBD2 (5 bases). CDR1 and CDR2 (germline): MNHEY, SMNVEV (reference sequence). There are 12 residues in the CDR3. The germline V and J ends were trimmed by 3 bases and 5 bases, with 8 bases remaining between them. This CDR3 reads CASSFPGNEQYF. For the CDR3, the DNA is TGTGCCAGCAGTTTCCCGGGAAACGAGCAGTACTTC.

The chain recombines TRBV2 with TRBJ1-1; the D is unclear. CDR1 and CDR2 (germline): SNHLY, FYNNEI. Trimming removed 7 bases at V and 1 base at J, with 10 bases between. The CDR3 is 13 residues long. CDR3 sequence: CASIRGRNTEAFF. The CDR3 DNA is TGTGCCAGCATACGCGGGCGGAACACTGAAGCTTTCTTT.

The CDR3: CASSYQTNYGYTF. The CDR3 DNA reads as TGTGCCAGCAGTTACCAGACTAACTATGGCTACACCTTC. The gene calls are TRBV6-2 or TRBV6-3 and TRBJ1-2; D is unresolved. Germline values: CDR1 MNHEY, CDR2 SVGEGT. V was shortened by 2 bases and J by 0 bases, with 4 bases between the two germline ends. This CDR3 has 13 amino acids.

The chain combines TRBV7-9 with TRBJ1-5; 11 bases line up with TRBD1. The CDR3 spans 15 residues. The germline V gene has CDR1 SEHNR and CDR2 FQNEAQ (reference sequence). Trimming at V came to 5 bases and at J to 4 bases, leaving 4 bases not matched to a gene. The CDR3 DNA sequence: TGTGCCAGCAGCGGGACAGGGGGGAAGAATCAGCCCCAGCATTTT. Its protein is CASSGTGGKNQPQHF.

The chain recombines TRBV7-9 with TRBJ2-2, with 7 bases that match TRBD1. The CDR3 has 15 amino acids. Germline V gene sequence: CDR1 SEHNR, CDR2 FQNEAQ (reference sequence). The J segment lost 3 bases and the V segment lost 4 bases, leaving 5 bases of the junction unmatched. For the CDR3, the DNA is TGTGCCAGCAGCTCCGACAGGGAGTACACCGGGGAGCTGTTTTTT. Its protein product is CASSSDREYTGELFF. Drawing the rest from reference TRBV7-9 and TRBJ2-2, the complete variable domain is DTGVSQNPRHKITKRGQNVTFRCDPISEHNRLYWYRQTLGQGPEFLTYFQNEAQLEKSRLLSDRFSAERPKGSFSTLEIQRTEQGDSAMYLCASSSDREYTGELFFGEGSRLTVL.

The rearrangement uses TRBV24-1 and TRBJ2-7; TRBD1 agrees at 11 bases. Germline values: CDR1 KGHDR, CDR2 SFDVKD. CDR3 length equals 16 residues. The V and J ends lost 5 bases and 7 bases, in that order; junction bases with no gene match: 12. The CDR3 spells CATSAPFGQGAGEQYF. DNA of the CDR3: TGTGCCACCAGTGCTCCTTTTGGACAGGGGGCAGGGGAGCAGTACTTC.

The rearrangement joins TRBV29-1 to TRBJ2-7; TRBD2 matches 9 bases. V was clipped by 1 base and J by 4 bases; unmatched bases: 8. The CDR3 totals 15 residues. The germline V gene encodes CDR1 SQVTM and CDR2 ANQGSEA. CDR3 loop: CSVEGASGDLYEQYF. The CDR3 DNA reads TGCAGCGTTGAAGGGGCTAGCGGGGACTTATACGAGCAGTACTTC.

V usage is TRBV25-1 and J usage is TRBJ1-1; 8 bases line up with TRBD1. CDR1 and CDR2 from the germline V gene are MGHDK and SYGVNS. This CDR3 contains 16 residues. Trimming took 4 bases from V and 1 from J; bases not matched to a gene: 8. CDR3 loop: CASSARQGRGNTEAFF. CDR3 coding DNA: TGTGCCAGCAGTGCACGACAGGGGAGGGGGAACACTGAAGCTTTCTTT.

The chain links TRBV7-9 to TRBJ2-3, with D perhaps TRBD2 (5 bases). Trimming pared 5 bases from V and 2 bases from J, leaving 14 bases between. CDR1 and CDR2 from the germline V gene are SEHNR and FQNEAQ (reference sequence). This CDR3 comprises 15 residues. The CDR3 region is CASSPGVSPTDTQYF. The CDR3 region has the DNA TGTGCCAGCAGCCCCGGGGTCAGCCCCACAGATACGCAGTATTTT.